Below, 13 T cell receptor beta chains from the same sample are listed, as sequenced in a study of blood T cell repertoires in COVID-19. Assay used: immunoSEQ multiplex PCR; TCRdb lists only in-frame clones, some missing. The repertoire holds under 300,000 clones, with approximately 86% as singletons. Sequencing input: peripheral blood. The source is a woman aged 80 or over with active or convalescent COVID-19.

A few counts support this clone. The V gene is TRBV18, the J gene TRBJ2-7; 7 positions agree with TRBD1. The V gene's germline CDR1 is KGHSH and CDR2 LQKENI. J gave up 4 bases and V 3 bases, and 6 bases lay outside the gene matches. The CDR3 is made up of 14 amino acids. CDR3 coding DNA: TGTGCCAGCTCACCGCAAGGGGGCGGGTACGAGCAGTACTTC. Its translation is CASSPQGGGYEQYF.

The V gene is TRBV11-2, the J gene TRBJ1-1; D might be TRBD1 (5 bases). Per the germline V gene, CDR1 is SGHAT and CDR2 is FQNNGV. This CDR3 comprises 16 residues. V lost 2 bases to trimming and J lost 0 bases, with 13 bases between them. This CDR3 reads CASSLTWGRVNTEAFF. The CDR3 DNA is TGTGCCAGCAGCTTAACCTGGGGGAGGGTGAACACTGAAGCTTTCTTT.

The rearrangement uses TRBV24-1 and TRBJ2-1; perhaps TRBD2 as D (6 bases). The V gene's germline CDR1 is KGHDR and CDR2 SFDVKD. The CDR3 sequence is 15 residues long. Trimming took 5 bases from V and 1 from J, leaving 11 bases between them. CDR3 sequence: CATSGGGASYNEQFF. The CDR3, as DNA: TGTGCCACCAGTGGTGGCGGGGCTTCCTACAATGAGCAGTTCTTC.

The chain carries TRBV5-1 and TRBJ1-2; a possible D gene is TRBD1 (5 bases). Germline V gene sequence: CDR1 SGHRS, CDR2 YFSETQ. The CDR3 totals 15 residues. Trimming took off 4 bases at V and 3 bases at J, with 16 bases between the two ends. For the CDR3, the DNA is TGCGCCAGCAGCCCTTCACCGGGGACTTACTATGGCTACACCTTC. It translates to CASSPSPGTYYGYTF.

This clone was seen a few times. V and J are TRBV27 and TRBJ1-5, with 7 nucleotides matching TRBD1. The CDR3 covers 14 residues. Germline CDR1 and CDR2: MNHEY and SMNVEV (reference sequence). With 5 bases clipped from V and 7 bases from J, the junction kept 8 bases outside the gene matches. CDR3 DNA: TGTGCCAGCAGTCCGACAGGGCTCAAGCAGCCCCAGCATTTT. Protein: CASSPTGLKQPQHF.

The J gene is TRBJ2-3, the V gene TRBV28; 8 bases match TRBD2. The V segment lost 10 bases and the J segment 2 bases; nucleotides outside the gene matches: 2. The CDR3 spans 12 residues. Germline-derived CDR1 and CDR2 are MDHEN and SYDVKM. In nucleotides, the CDR3 is TGTGCCACGGGACTAGTCACAGATACGCAGTATTTT. Translating gives CATGLVTDTQYF.

The V and J genes are TRBV6-5 and TRBJ1-6; 8 bases are a match to TRBD1. This CDR3 is built from 15 residues. Germline CDR1 MNHEY, CDR2 SVGAGI. The junction had 7 bases not matched to a gene; V was cut back by 7 bases and J by 5 bases. CDR3 protein: CASIQDRGNNSPLHF. The CDR3 DNA follows: TGTGCCAGCATCCAAGACAGGGGTAATAATTCACCCCTCCACTTT.

The rearrangement joins TRBV5-1 to TRBJ2-7; maybe TRBD2 (6 bases). V lost 4 bases and J lost 5, with 19 bases in between. There are 15 residues in the CDR3. CDR1 and CDR2 from the germline V gene are SGHRS and YFSETQ. DNA of the CDR3: TGCGCCAGCAGCGCGACGGGAGTTGTGTTAAACGAGCAGTACTTC. This sequence encodes CASSATGVVLNEQYF. The full variable domain, in which reference TRBV5-1 and TRBJ2-7 provide the parts outside the CDR3, is KAGVTQTPRYLIKTRGQQVTLSCSPISGHRSVSWYQQTPGQGLQFLFEYFSETQRNKGNFPGRFSGRQFSNSRSEMNVSTLELGDSALYLCASSATGVVLNEQYFGPGTRLTVT.

J is TRBJ1-4 and V is TRBV18, with TRBD1 identical over 8 bases. Trimming took 3 bases from V and 8 from J; bases not matched to a gene: 8. Germline loops: CDR1 KGHSH, CDR2 LQKENI. The CDR3 consists of 15 residues. In DNA, the CDR3 is TGTGCCAGCTCACCTCAGGGGGCGTCGGCGGAAAAACTGTTTTTT. The encoded protein is CASSPQGASAEKLFF.

The V gene is TRBV19, the J gene TRBJ2-2; weak D call: TRBD2 (5 bases). The germline gives CDR1 LNHDA, CDR2 SQIVND (reference sequence). This CDR3 has 16 amino acids. Trimming removed 1 base at V and 4 bases at J, with 13 bases between. CDR3 coding DNA: TGTGCCAGTAGTATAGTATGGCTAGCAGGCACCGGGGAGCTGTTTTTT. It specifies CASSIVWLAGTGELFF.

V gene TRBV25-1 combines with J gene TRBJ1-2; 10 bases agree with TRBD1. Germline V gene data show CDR1 as MGHDK and CDR2 as SYGVNS. The CDR3 loop spans 12 amino acids. V lost 6 bases, J lost 5 bases, and 0 bases stayed unmatched. The CDR3 reads CASRDRGYGYTF. The CDR3 DNA follows: TGTGCCAGCAGGGACAGGGGGTATGGCTACACCTTC.

This clone was counted many times. This rearrangement joins TRBV7-2 to TRBJ1-1; perhaps TRBD1 as D (5 bases). V was shortened by 7 bases and J by 5 bases, with 14 bases between the two germline ends. The CDR3 runs 13 residues. Germline V lookup: CDR1 SGHTA, CDR2 FQGNSA. CDR3 DNA sequence: TGTGCCAGCATCTTGGGGCCAGGGACTGAAGCTTTCTTT. The encoded protein is CASILGPGTEAFF.

The chain combines TRBV19 with TRBJ2-1; TRBD1 matches at 9 bases. Germline V gene lookup returns CDR1 LNHDA and CDR2 SQIVND (reference sequence). The CDR3 contains 14 residues. With 4 bases clipped from V and 7 bases from J, the junction kept 5 bases outside the gene matches. This chain's CDR3 is CASSKGQGRNEQFF. The DNA of the CDR3 is TGTGCCAGTAGTAAAGGACAGGGGAGGAATGAGCAGTTCTTC.